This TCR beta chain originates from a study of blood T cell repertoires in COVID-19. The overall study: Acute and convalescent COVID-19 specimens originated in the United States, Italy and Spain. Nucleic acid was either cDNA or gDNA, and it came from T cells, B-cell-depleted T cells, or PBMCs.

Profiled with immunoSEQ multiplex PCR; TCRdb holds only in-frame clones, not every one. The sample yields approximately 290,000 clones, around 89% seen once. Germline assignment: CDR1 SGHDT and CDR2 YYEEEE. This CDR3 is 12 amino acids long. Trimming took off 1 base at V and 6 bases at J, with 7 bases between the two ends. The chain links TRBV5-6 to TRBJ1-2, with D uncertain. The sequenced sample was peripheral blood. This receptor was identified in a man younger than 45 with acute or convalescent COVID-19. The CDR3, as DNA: TGTGCCAGCAGCTTGTTCGTCGATGGCTACACCTTC. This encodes CASSLFVDGYTF.